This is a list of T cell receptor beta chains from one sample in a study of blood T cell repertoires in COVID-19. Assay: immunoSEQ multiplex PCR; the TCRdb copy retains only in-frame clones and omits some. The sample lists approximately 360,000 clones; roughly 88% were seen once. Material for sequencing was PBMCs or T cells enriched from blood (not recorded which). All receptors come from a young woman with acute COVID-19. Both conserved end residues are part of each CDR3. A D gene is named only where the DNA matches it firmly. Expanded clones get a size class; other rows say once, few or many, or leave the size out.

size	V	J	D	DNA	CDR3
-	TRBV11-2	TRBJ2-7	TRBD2	TGTGCCAGCAGCTTGTTGTGGGTAGCGGGGAGCTCCTACGAGCAGTACTTC	CASSLLWVAGSSYEQYF
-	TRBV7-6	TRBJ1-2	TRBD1	TGTGCCAGCAGCATGGGACAGGGGAATAACTATGGCTACACCTTC	CASSMGQGNNYGYTF
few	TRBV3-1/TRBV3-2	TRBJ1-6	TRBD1	TGTGCCAGCAGCCAAGGTATCGGGACAGGGTATAATTCACCCCTCCACTTT	CASSQGIGTGYNSPLHF
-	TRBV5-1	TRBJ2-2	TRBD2	TGCGCCAGCAGCCTAGCGGGGGTAGAAGACACCGGGGAGCTGTTTTTT	CASSLAGVEDTGELFF
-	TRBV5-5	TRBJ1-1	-	TGTGCCAGCAGCTTGGGTCCAGGGGAGAACACTGAAGCTTTCTTT	CASSLGPGENTEAFF
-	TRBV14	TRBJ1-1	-	TGTGCCAGCAGCCAAGAACTTCGGGTCGGCGAAGCTTTCTTT	CASSQELRVGEAFF
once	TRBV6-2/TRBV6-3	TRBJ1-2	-	TGTGCCAGCAGTTACCGCGGGGGGCGTAACTATGGCTACACCTTC	CASSYRGGRNYGYTF
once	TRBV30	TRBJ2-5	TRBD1	TGTGCCAGCTCGGACAGGGAGTTCCAAGAGACCCAGTACTTC	CASSDREFQETQYF
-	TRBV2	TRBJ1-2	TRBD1	TGTGCCAGCAGGACACAGGGGACCTATGGCTACACCTTC	CASRTQGTYGYTF
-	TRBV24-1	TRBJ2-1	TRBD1	TGTGCCACCAGTGATAGGGGGACAGGGCGCGATGAGCAGTTCTTC	CATSDRGTGRDEQFF
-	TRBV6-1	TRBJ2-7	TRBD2	TGTGCCAGCAGCCCCAGCGGGGTACCCTACGAGCAGTACTTC	CASSPSGVPYEQYF
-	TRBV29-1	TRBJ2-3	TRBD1	TGCAGCGTTAACAGGGGTACCACAGATACGCAGTATTTT	CSVNRGTTDTQYF
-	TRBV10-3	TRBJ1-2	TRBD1	TGTGCCATCAGTGATCGGTGGCAGGGGGTCGGAGGCTACACCTTC	CAISDRWQGVGGYTF
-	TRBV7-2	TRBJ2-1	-	TGTGCCAGCAGCTTTAAGGGGCCGAGCTCCTACAATGAGCAGTTCTTC	CASSFKGPSSYNEQFF
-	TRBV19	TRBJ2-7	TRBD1	TGTGCCAGTACCCAGGGACAGGGCCCCTACGAGCAGTACTTC	CASTQGQGPYEQYF
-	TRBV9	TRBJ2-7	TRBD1	TGTGCCAGCAGCCCAAGACGTACAGGGGGTATCGACGAGCAGTACTTC	CASSPRRTGGIDEQYF
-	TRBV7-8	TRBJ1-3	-	TGTGCCAGCAGCTTAGTCGGCGGGGGCAGGACTGGAAACACCATATATTTT	CASSLVGGGRTGNTIYF
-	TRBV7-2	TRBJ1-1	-	TGTGCCAGCAGCGCAACAGGGAGTATGGCTTTCTTT	CASSATGSMAFF
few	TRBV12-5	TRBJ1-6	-	TGTGCTAGTGGTTTGATAACCGGGACTTCGGAAATCTATAATTCACCCCTCCACTTT	CASGLITGTSEIYNSPLHF
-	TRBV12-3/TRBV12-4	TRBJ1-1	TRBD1	TGTGCCAGCAGGGGACAGCTGAACACTGAAGCTTTCTTT	CASRGQLNTEAFF
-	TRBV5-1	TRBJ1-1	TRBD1	TGCGCCAGCAGCTTCACCGGACAGGCCACTGAAGCTTTCTTT	CASSFTGQATEAFF
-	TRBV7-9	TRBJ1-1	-	TGTGCCAGCAGCCGACAGATTGAAGCTTTCTTT	CASSRQIEAFF
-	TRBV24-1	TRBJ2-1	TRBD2	TGTGCCACCAGTGACCGGCTCCCCCTAGCGGGGGGGCGGTACAATGAGCAGTTCTTC	CATSDRLPLAGGRYNEQFF
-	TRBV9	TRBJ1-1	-	TGTGCCAGCAGCGTAGGGGAGGGTGGGGCTGAAGCTTTCTTT	CASSVGEGGAEAFF
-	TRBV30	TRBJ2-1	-	TGTGCCGGAGGAAGCTTGGATGAGCAGTTCTTC	CAGGSLDEQFF
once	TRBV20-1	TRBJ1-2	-	TGCAGTGCTACAACAAAACGTGGCTACACCTTC	CSATTKRGYTF
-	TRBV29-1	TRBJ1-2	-	TGCAGCGTTTGGGCAATCTATGGCTACACCTTC	CSVWAIYGYTF